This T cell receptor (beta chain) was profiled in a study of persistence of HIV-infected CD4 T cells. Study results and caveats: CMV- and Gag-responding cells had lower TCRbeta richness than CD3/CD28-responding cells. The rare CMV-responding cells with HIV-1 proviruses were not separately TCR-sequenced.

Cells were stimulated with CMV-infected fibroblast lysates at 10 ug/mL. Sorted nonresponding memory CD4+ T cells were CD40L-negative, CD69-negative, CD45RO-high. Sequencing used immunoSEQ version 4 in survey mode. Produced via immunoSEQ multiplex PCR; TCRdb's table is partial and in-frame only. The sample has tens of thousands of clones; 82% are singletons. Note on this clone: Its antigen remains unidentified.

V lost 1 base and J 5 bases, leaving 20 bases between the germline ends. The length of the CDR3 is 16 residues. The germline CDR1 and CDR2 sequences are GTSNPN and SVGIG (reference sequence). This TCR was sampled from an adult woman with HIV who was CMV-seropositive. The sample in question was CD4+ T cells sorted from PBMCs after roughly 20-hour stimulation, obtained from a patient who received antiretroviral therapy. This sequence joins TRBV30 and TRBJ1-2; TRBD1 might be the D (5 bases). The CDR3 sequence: CAWSEIGAESGYGYTF. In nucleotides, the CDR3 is TGTGCCTGGAGTGAGATTGGGGCAGAAAGTGGGTATGGCTACACCTTC.